This T cell receptor (beta chain) was profiled in a study of T cell responses to AZD1222 COVID-19 vaccine. Assay: immunoSEQ multiplex PCR; the TCRdb copy retains only in-frame clones and omits some. Among around 44,000 clones listed, about 86% were seen once. The CDR3 is made up of 15 amino acids. Trimming left V 4 bases short and J 3 bases short, with 15 bases between. Study-wide results and caveats: Females made up more of the donors, who were largely white British, and clonal diversity may have come out too low. As reported, nearly half of all spike-specific TCRs target variant regions that are unmutated.

Analysis merged second doses at about 4 or about 12 weeks. On this clone itself: The antigen remains undetermined.

The origin of this receptor is an adult who received the AZD1222 COVID-19 vaccine. The sequencing used peripheral blood, collected 28 days after the second AZD1222 dose. The chain has TRBV23-1 and TRBJ1-1, with D unresolved. TRBV23-1 has ORF status, its function being uncertain. CDR3 sequence reads: CASSRPTGYHTEAFF. In DNA, the CDR3 is TGCGCCAGCAGTCGCCCGACCGGGTATCACACTGAAGCTTTCTTT.